The rows below give T cell receptor beta chains drawn from one sample of a study of shared clonotypes between healthy human individuals. Assay: immunoSEQ multiplex PCR; the TCRdb copy retains only in-frame clones and omits some. The table has roughly 2,000,000 clones, about 95% seen once. Source material: naive CD8+ T cells sorted from blood. Receptors were obtained from a man aged 18 to 29 in good health. Both conserved end residues are part of each CDR3. D genes are given only for firm matches. Some rows mark clone size as missing; the rest say once, few, many or name a class of expanded clone.

TRBJ2-2,TRBV6-1,once,TRBD1,CATQQGVYTGELFF,TGTGCCACCCAACAGGGGGTTTACACCGGGGAGCTGTTTTTT
TRBJ2-5,TRBV10-2,.,TRBD2,CASSESIAGTNPQETQYF,TGCGCCAGCAGTGAGTCGATAGCAGGGACTAACCCCCAAGAGACCCAGTACTTC
TRBJ2-1,TRBV10-2,.,.,CASSDGGSSYNEQFF,TGCGCCAGCAGTGATGGGGGGAGCTCCTACAATGAGCAGTTCTTC
TRBJ1-5,TRBV9,.,.,CASSVGGVSNQPQHF,TGTGCCAGCAGCGTAGGGGGAGTGAGCAATCAGCCCCAGCATTTT
TRBJ1-2,TRBV5-1,few,.,CASSLFSQGEGYTF,TGCGCCAGCAGCTTGTTTTCCCAGGGTGAAGGCTACACCTTC
TRBJ1-2,TRBV27,few,.,CASSFGGNYGYTF,TGTGCCAGCAGTTTCGGCGGCAACTATGGCTACACCTTC
TRBJ2-2,TRBV29-1,once,.,CSVEIGSGELFF,TGCAGCGTTGAAATAGGGTCCGGGGAGCTGTTTTTT
TRBJ2-7,TRBV5-4,.,TRBD2,CASSYGLAGEQYF,TGTGCCAGCAGCTACGGACTAGCGGGCGAGCAGTACTTC
TRBJ1-3,TRBV7-2,.,.,CASSLESYSGNTIYF,TGTGCCAGCAGCTTAGAAAGTTACTCTGGAAACACCATATATTTT
TRBJ1-1,TRBV7-3,.,TRBD1,CASSSLTGLNTEAFF,TGTGCCAGCAGCTCTCTGACAGGGCTGAACACTGAAGCTTTCTTT
TRBJ2-1,TRBV9,.,.,CASSVVGDNEQFF,TGTGCCAGCAGCGTAGTAGGGGACAATGAGCAGTTCTTC
TRBJ2-1,TRBV7-9,.,.,CASSDGTSANEQFF,TGTGCCAGCAGCGACGGGACCTCGGCGAACGAGCAGTTCTTC
TRBJ2-7,TRBV27,once,TRBD1,CASSRPGTGFYEQYF,TGTGCCAGCAGTAGACCCGGGACAGGGTTCTACGAGCAGTACTTC
TRBJ2-1,TRBV4-1,.,.,CASSQPGLGNEQFF,TGCGCCAGCAGCCAGCCGGGACTGGGGAATGAGCAGTTCTTC
TRBJ2-3,TRBV9,.,.,CASSFRSQGDTQYF,TGTGCCAGCAGCTTCAGATCTCAGGGGGATACGCAGTATTTT
TRBJ1-5,TRBV9,.,TRBD1,CASSTSDRERQPQHF,TGTGCCAGCAGCACCTCGGACAGGGAGAGACAGCCCCAGCATTTT
TRBJ2-7,TRBV7-7,.,TRBD1,CASSLGQDYEQYF,TGTGCTAGCAGCTTAGGACAGGATTACGAGCAGTACTTC
TRBJ2-5,TRBV7-2,.,TRBD2,CASSPTFSVAGGLETQYF,TGTGCCAGCAGCCCTACCTTCTCGGTAGCGGGAGGCCTAGAGACCCAGTACTTC
TRBJ2-4,TRBV7-9,.,.,CASSLAGGAKNIQYF,TGTGCCAGCAGCTTAGCGGGGGGAGCCAAAAACATTCAGTACTTC
TRBJ2-5,TRBV4-3,.,TRBD1,CASSQDVGDRDFWETQYF,TGCGCCAGCAGCCAAGATGTGGGAGACAGGGATTTTTGGGAGACCCAGTACTTC
TRBJ2-7,TRBV13,.,.,CASSLEAGSYEQYF,TGTGCCAGCAGCTTAGAGGCGGGCTCCTACGAGCAGTACTTC
TRBJ2-7,TRBV15,once,.,CATSRDRGVEEQYF,TGTGCCACCAGCAGAGATCGCGGGGTCGAAGAGCAGTACTTC
TRBJ2-7,TRBV7-8,.,TRBD1,CASSDPGQGYEQYF,TGTGCCAGCAGCGACCCGGGACAGGGTTACGAGCAGTACTTC
TRBJ1-4,TRBV7-8,.,.,CASSLDWDGDEKLFF,TGTGCCAGCAGCTTAGACTGGGACGGGGATGAAAAACTGTTTTTT
TRBJ1-6,TRBV2,.,.,CASSELWQPNSPLHF,TGTGCCAGCAGTGAATTGTGGCAGCCAAATTCACCCCTCCACTTT
TRBJ1-5,TRBV7-8,.,.,CASSAEKLPNQPQHF,TGTGCCAGCAGCGCGGAGAAGCTACCCAATCAGCCCCAGCATTTT
TRBJ2-6,TRBV9,.,.,CASSVEAQRSGANVLTF,TGTGCCAGCAGCGTAGAGGCTCAACGCTCTGGGGCCAACGTCCTGACTTTC
TRBJ1-1,TRBV5-8,.,TRBD1,CASRRLRQGNTEAFF,TGTGCCAGCAGGCGATTACGACAGGGGAACACTGAAGCTTTCTTT
TRBJ2-2,TRBV29-1,.,.,CSVGDTGELFF,TGCAGCGTTGGGGACACCGGGGAGCTGTTTTTT
TRBJ2-7,TRBV27,.,.,CASSLGTSPFYEQYF,TGTGCCAGCAGTTTAGGGACCTCTCCCTTTTACGAGCAGTACTTC
TRBJ2-1,TRBV29-1,.,.,CSVLGRSHDEQFF,TGCAGCGTTTTGGGCCGTAGTCATGATGAGCAGTTCTTC
TRBJ2-1,TRBV10-1,.,.,CASSDPSLRGYNEQFF,TGCGCCAGCAGTGACCCCTCCTTAAGGGGGTACAATGAGCAGTTCTTC
TRBJ1-1,TRBV9,.,.,CASSPPRNTEAFF,TGTGCCAGCAGCCCCCCAAGGAACACTGAAGCTTTCTTT
TRBJ1-1,TRBV27,.,.,CASSLSGTANTEAFF,TGTGCCAGCAGTCTCAGCGGGACGGCGAACACTGAAGCTTTCTTT